One and the same sample provided the 27 T cell receptor beta chains below, sequenced in a study of blood T cell repertoires in COVID-19. TCRdb's table, derived via immunoSEQ multiplex PCR, lists solely in-frame clones and lacks some. The table lists 200,000 to 300,000 clones, more than 65% of them singletons. The sample was peripheral blood. These receptors originate from a woman over 75 with acute or convalescent COVID-19.

The J gene is TRBJ1-4, the V gene TRBV25-1; a weak D match, TRBD1 (6 bases). From germline, CDR1 is MGHDK and CDR2 SYGVNS. The CDR3 consists of 18 residues. V dropped 3 bases and J dropped 6 bases, with 23 bases sitting between them. The CDR3 DNA is TGTGCCAGCAGTGATGATAGGACAGCAGGTGTCGGGGATGAAAAACTGTTTTTT. As protein: CASSDDRTAGVGDEKLFF.

This clone was detected once. This chain uses TRBV23-1 with TRBJ2-1; 8 bases are shared with TRBD1. TRBV23-1 is marked as an open reading frame, function uncertain. The CDR3 is 12 amino acids. Trimming removed 3 bases from V and 11 bases from J; junction bases left unmatched: 3. The CDR3 reads CASSHPRGQQFF. CDR3 DNA sequence: TGCGCCAGCAGTCATCCCAGGGGGCAGCAGTTCTTC.

The J gene is TRBJ1-1, the V gene TRBV27, with 7 bases that match TRBD1. There are 14 residues in the CDR3. V lost 6 bases, J lost 4 bases, and 8 bases stayed unmatched. The germline V gene has CDR1 MNHEY and CDR2 SMNVEV (reference sequence). The CDR3 DNA is TGTGCCAGCAGACCCAGACAGGGCGCCACTGAAGCTTTCTTT. Protein: CASRPRQGATEAFF.

The J gene is TRBJ2-7, the V gene TRBV19, with D maybe TRBD2 (6 bases). Trimming took 5 bases from V and 0 from J, leaving 11 bases between them. The CDR3 has 14 amino acids. In germline, CDR1 is LNHDA, CDR2 SQIVND (reference sequence). The CDR3 reads CASSSTGSSYEQYF. DNA of the CDR3: TGTGCCAGTAGTTCCACCGGGAGCTCCTACGAGCAGTACTTC.

V usage is TRBV24-1 and J usage is TRBJ2-7, with 9 bases that match TRBD1. Trimming took 7 bases from V and 6 from J; bases not matched to a gene: 12. Germline V lookup: CDR1 KGHDR, CDR2 SFDVKD. CDR3 length: 15 residues. The CDR3 loop is CATSRTGTGIVEQYF. The CDR3 DNA reads TGTGCCACCAGCAGAACCGGGACAGGGATTGTCGAGCAGTACTTC.

This clone was counted once. The genes are TRBV11-3 and TRBJ2-3, with D possibly TRBD1 on 6 matching bases. This CDR3 region has 15 residues. Germline V gene lookup returns CDR1 SGHNT and CDR2 YENEEA. Trimming removed 4 bases at V and 8 bases at J, with 19 bases between. The CDR3 protein is CASSSGDTSAVTQYF. The DNA for the CDR3 is TGTGCCAGCAGCTCCGGGGACACGTCTGCAGTTACGCAGTATTTT.

This sequence joins TRBV6-1 and TRBJ1-1; D might be TRBD1 (5 bases). The germline V gene has CDR1 MNHNS and CDR2 SASEGT. The V end was cut by 3 bases, the J end by 3 bases, with 20 bases between. CDR3 length: 17 residues. CDR3 residues: CASSDKGFWGEYTEAFF. The DNA of the CDR3 is TGTGCCAGCAGTGATAAGGGGTTTTGGGGTGAGTACACTGAAGCTTTCTTT.

Comments on this clone: The germline gene is not matched at one end of the junction; a read error may be the cause. Distinct nucleotide sequences in the sample also encode this CDR3. V is TRBV11-2 and J is TRBJ2-3, with TRBD2 matching over 11 bases. The CDR3 is made up of 15 amino acids. Germline-derived CDR1 and CDR2 are SGHAT and FQNNGV. CDR3 DNA sequence: TGTGCCAGCAGTTTAGCGGGAGGGTTGACAGATACGCAGTATTTT. Its translation: CASSLAGGLTDTQYF.

The V gene is TRBV5-1, the J gene TRBJ2-2, with TRBD1 matching over 9 bases. J was trimmed by 4 bases and V by 0 bases; bases with no gene match: 7. The CDR3 has 17 residues. The germline CDR1 and CDR2 sequences are SGHRS and YFSETQ. The CDR3 DNA reads as TGCGCCAGCAGCTTGGAACAGGGGGCGCGTGGCACCGGGGAGCTGTTTTTT. As protein: CASSLEQGARGTGELFF.

V gene TRBV2 combines with J gene TRBJ1-6; D may be TRBD1 (6 bases). The CDR3 has 13 amino acids. CDR1 is SNHLY, CDR2 FYNNEI, per germline. V lost 7 bases to trimming and J lost 7 bases, with 11 bases between them. The CDR3 sequence: CASIGTPNSPLHF. For the CDR3, the DNA is TGTGCCAGCATTGGGACACCCAATTCACCCCTCCACTTT.

The genes are TRBV28 and TRBJ2-6, with TRBD1 matching 9 bases. The junction had 9 bases not matched to a gene; V was cut back by 5 bases and J by 4 bases. Germline assignment: CDR1 MDHEN and CDR2 SYDVKM. This CDR3 is 17 amino acids long. The CDR3 bases are TGTGCCAGCAGTCGACCCGGGACAGGGTTCGGGGCCAACGTCCTGACTTTC. It specifies CASSRPGTGFGANVLTF. Using reference TRBV28 and TRBJ2-6 for the parts outside the CDR3, the full variable domain is DVKVTQSSRYLVKRTGEKVFLECVQDMDHENMFWYRQDPGLGLRLIYFSYDVKMKEKGDIPEGYSVSREKKERFSLILESASTNQTSMYLCASSRPGTGFGANVLTFGAGSRLTVL.

The rearrangement uses TRBV27 and TRBJ2-7; 8 bases match TRBD2. V shed 6 bases and J 3 bases; nucleotides not matched to a gene: 13. The CDR3 loop spans 16 amino acids. Germline CDR1 reads MNHEY; CDR2 reads SMNVEV (reference sequence). CDR3 protein: CASSLVGGGIFYEQYF. The CDR3 coding sequence is TGTGCCAGCAGCTTGGTCGGCGGGGGGATTTTCTACGAGCAGTACTTC.

The chain carries TRBV5-1 and TRBJ1-4; the match to TRBD1 covers 7 bases. This CDR3 has 14 amino acids. V dropped 5 bases and J dropped 4; count of bases not matched to a gene: 5. Per germline, CDR1 SGHRS and CDR2 YFSETQ. The CDR3 here is CASRRDSLNEKLFF. CDR3 bases: TGCGCCAGCAGGAGGGACAGCCTTAATGAAAAACTGTTTTTT.

The chain links TRBV10-1 to TRBJ2-1; possibly TRBD2 for D (6 bases). This CDR3 comprises 15 residues. Germline values: CDR1 WNHNN, CDR2 SYGVQD (reference sequence). The V end lost 5 bases, the J end lost 7 bases, and 18 bases lay between the germline ends. The CDR3 region has the DNA TGCGCCAGCAGTCTCCACTCGGGAGTCACAAATGAGCAGTTCTTC. Protein product: CASSLHSGVTNEQFF.

This clone came up a few times. The rearrangement uses TRBV11-3 and TRBJ1-1, with TRBD1 as a possible D gene (6 bases). The CDR3 length is 13 residues. Trimming took off 5 bases at V and 2 bases at J, with 9 bases between the two ends. Germline V gene sequence: CDR1 SGHNT, CDR2 YENEEA. This CDR3 is CASSLTGNTEAFF. The CDR3, as DNA: TGTGCCAGCAGCCTGACAGGAAACACTGAAGCTTTCTTT. Together with reference TRBV11-3 and TRBJ1-1, the CDR3 gives the full variable domain: EAGVVQSPRYKIIEKKQPVAFWCNPISGHNTLYWYLQNLGQGPELLIRYENEEAVDDSQLPKDRFSAERLKGVDSTLKIQPAELGDSAVYLCASSLTGNTEAFFGQGTRLTVV.

This sequence joins TRBV5-1 and TRBJ1-5; unclear D gene. The CDR3 is 13 residues long. The germline gives CDR1 SGHRS, CDR2 YFSETQ. V gave up 0 bases and J gave up 5 bases, with 6 bases separating them. CDR3 in DNA: TGCGCCAGCAGCTTGGCGCGTGATCAGCCCCAGCATTTT. This sequence encodes CASSLARDQPQHF. The full variable domain, rest sourced from reference TRBV5-1 and TRBJ1-5, is KAGVTQTPRYLIKTRGQQVTLSCSPISGHRSVSWYQQTPGQGLQFLFEYFSETQRNKGNFPGRFSGRQFSNSRSEMNVSTLELGDSALYLCASSLARDQPQHFGDGTRLSIL.

The gene calls are TRBV30 and TRBJ1-2, with D perhaps matching TRBD1 (6 bases). CDR3 size: 13 residues. Germline V CDR1 and CDR2: GTSNPN, SVGIG (reference sequence). Trimming took 7 bases from V and 8 from J, leaving 20 bases between them. CDR3 bases: TGTGCCTCCACGGTTCGGGGGGCTGAGGGCTACACCTTC. Protein product: CASTVRGAEGYTF.

The J gene is TRBJ1-2, the V gene TRBV7-9, with a tentative D call TRBD1 (5 bases). The CDR3 length is 14 residues. Germline CDR1 SEHNR, CDR2 FQNEAQ (reference sequence). Trimming took off 0 bases at V and 5 bases at J, with 10 bases between the two ends. For the CDR3, the DNA is TGTGCCAGCAGCTTAGCGGGCGACAGTTATGGCTACACCTTC. Its translation: CASSLAGDSYGYTF. Full variable domain (outside the CDR3, taken from reference TRBV7-9 and TRBJ1-2): DTGVSQNPRHKITKRGQNVTFRCDPISEHNRLYWYRQTLGQGPEFLTYFQNEAQLEKSRLLSDRFSAERPKGSFSTLEIQRTEQGDSAMYLCASSLAGDSYGYTFGSGTRLTVV.

The CDR3 protein is CASSAGTGETQYF. The CDR3 nucleotides are TGTGCCAGCTCAGCCGGGACAGGGGAGACCCAGTACTTC. This chain uses TRBV18 with TRBJ2-5; TRBD1 aligns across 9 bases. V lost 5 bases to trimming and J lost 5 bases; unmatched junction nucleotides: 3. Germline CDR1 is KGHSH and CDR2 is LQKENI. CDR3 length: 13 residues.

This chain joins TRBV15 and TRBJ1-6; the D gene is possibly TRBD1 (6 bases). Germline V gene sequence: CDR1 LNHNV, CDR2 YYDKDF (reference sequence). V was clipped by 3 bases and J by 10 bases, with 16 bases between them. The CDR3 runs 15 residues. This chain's CDR3 is CATSRRTASESPLHF. CDR3 nucleotide sequence: TGTGCCACCAGCAGGAGGACAGCGAGTGAGTCACCCCTCCACTTT.

This chain joins TRBV19 and TRBJ1-3; D is possibly TRBD1 (6 bases). Trimming cost V 1 base and J 7 bases, with 14 bases left between them. This CDR3 has 15 amino acids. CDR1 is LNHDA and CDR2 is SQIVND in the germline V gene (reference sequence). The CDR3 here is CASSIVNREGNTIYF. The CDR3 DNA reads as TGTGCCAGTAGTATAGTAAACAGGGAAGGGAACACCATATATTTT.

The CDR3 coding sequence is TGTGCCTGGAGTGTACTTATGGCGGGAGGAGCGCAGTATTTT. Encoded protein: CAWSVLMAGGAQYF. This rearrangement joins TRBV30 to TRBJ2-3; TRBD2 agrees at 8 bases. Unmatched junction bases numbered 9, after V lost 0 bases and J lost 10 bases. The CDR3 covers 14 residues. The germline V gene encodes CDR1 GTSNPN and CDR2 SVGIG (reference sequence).

This sequence joins TRBV29-1 and TRBJ2-3, with TRBD1 matching over 8 bases. The CDR3 is made up of 13 amino acids. Germline V lookup: CDR1 SQVTM, CDR2 ANQGSEA. J gave up 5 bases and V 7 bases, and 8 bases lay outside the gene matches. CDR3 sequence (DNA): TGCAGCGCACCAGGACAGGGAGGAGATACGCAGTATTTT. As protein: CSAPGQGGDTQYF.

This rearrangement joins TRBV5-1 to TRBJ2-7, with D perhaps TRBD2 (5 bases). CDR3 length: 14 amino acids. Per germline, CDR1 SGHRS and CDR2 YFSETQ. V lost 0 bases, J lost 7 bases, and 14 bases lay in between. DNA of the CDR3: TGCGCCAGCAGCTTGGCCGGGGAGTCGGGTGAGCAGTACTTC. This codes for CASSLAGESGEQYF.

As for this clone: This sample also contains other DNA sequences that code for the same CDR3. This chain links TRBV5-8 with TRBJ1-1, with D uncertain. Germline CDR1 is SGHTS and CDR2 is YDEGEE. There are 15 residues in the CDR3. Trimming removed 0 bases from V and 0 bases from J, with 9 bases in between. The CDR3 is CASSLGQRMNTEAFF. The CDR3 DNA reads as TGTGCCAGCAGCTTGGGACAAAGGATGAACACTGAAGCTTTCTTT.

The chain has TRBV24-1 and TRBJ2-3; weak D call: TRBD1 (6 bases). Germline CDR1 KGHDR, CDR2 SFDVKD. V lost 7 bases, J lost 4 bases, and 11 bases lay in between. The CDR3 runs 13 residues. CDR3 protein: CATRNREADTQYF. For the CDR3, the DNA is TGTGCCACCAGAAACAGGGAAGCAGATACGCAGTATTTT.

The chain recombines TRBV19 with TRBJ2-1; 8 bases match TRBD1. J gave up 1 base and V 5 bases, and 4 bases lay outside the gene matches. The V gene's germline CDR1 is LNHDA and CDR2 SQIVND (reference sequence). The CDR3 runs 15 residues. The CDR3 is CASSPRQGSYNEQFF. CDR3 DNA: TGTGCCAGTAGTCCCAGACAGGGGTCCTACAATGAGCAGTTCTTC.